What follows is one TCR beta chain and its context. MiXCR, run by TCRdb on the 5' RACE reads, gives a single entry per CDR3 protein. The sample holds nearly 350,000 distinct CDR3 sequences, around 13% seen once. These data belong to a study of T-cell memory formation after mild COVID-19. Study overall: The study found TCR clusters largely donor specific.

Trimming removed 0 bases from V and 3 bases from J; junction bases left unmatched: 3. CDR1 and CDR2 (germline): MNHEY, SVGAGI. The CDR3 sequence is 16 residues long. Sequencing was done on a sample of PBMCs or a T cell subset sorted from them (not recorded which). The chain links TRBV6-5 to TRBJ2-1; TRBD2 agrees at 9 bases. The sequence came from a man between 18 and 35 years old who had mild COVID-19 (a few samples of this study predate the infection). Cell type and time point are not known. The DNA of the CDR3 is TGTGCCAGCAGTTACTCGACTAGCGGACTCTACAATGAGCAGTTCTTC. Amino acid sequence: CASSYSTSGLYNEQFF.